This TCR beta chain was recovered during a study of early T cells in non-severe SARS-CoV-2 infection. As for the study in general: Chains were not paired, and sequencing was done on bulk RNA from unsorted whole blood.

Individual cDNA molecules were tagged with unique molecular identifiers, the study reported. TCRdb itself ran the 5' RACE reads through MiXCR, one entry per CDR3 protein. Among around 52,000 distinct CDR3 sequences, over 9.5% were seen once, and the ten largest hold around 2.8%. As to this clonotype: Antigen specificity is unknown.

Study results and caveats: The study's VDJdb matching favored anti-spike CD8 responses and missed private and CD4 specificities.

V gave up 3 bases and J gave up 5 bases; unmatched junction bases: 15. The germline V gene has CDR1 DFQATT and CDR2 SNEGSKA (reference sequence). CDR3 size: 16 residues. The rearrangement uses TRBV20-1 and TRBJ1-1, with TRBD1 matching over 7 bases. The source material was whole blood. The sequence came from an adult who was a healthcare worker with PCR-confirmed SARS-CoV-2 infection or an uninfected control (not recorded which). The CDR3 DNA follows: TGCAGTGCTAGGGGGACAGCGCATAAAGGGAGGACTGAAGCTTTCTTT. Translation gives CSARGTAHKGRTEAFF.